The rows below give T cell receptor beta chains drawn from one sample of a study of cytomegalovirus exposure and HLA in healthy donors. The assay was immunoSEQ multiplex PCR, and TCRdb's table has in-frame clones only and misses some. The sample has about 100,000 clones, around three quarters seen once; the top ten hold 7.8%. Sequencing was performed on PBMCs. The receptors derive from a man younger than 45 in good health and CMV-seronegative. CDR3s include the opening cysteine and the closing phenylalanine or tryptophan. The D gene is left open where the match is weak. A row's size may be missing; if present it is once, few, many or a size class.

clone_size	v_call	j_call	d_call	cdr3_aa	cdr3_nt
NA	TRBV5-1	TRBJ1-1	NA	CASSPTENTEAFF	TGCGCCAGCAGCCCGACAGAGAACACTGAAGCTTTCTTT
NA	TRBV9	TRBJ2-1	NA	CASTLDPGYNEQFF	TGTGCCAGCACTCTCGATCCGGGGTACAATGAGCAGTTCTTC
NA	TRBV27	TRBJ2-5	NA	CASSPIPVRETQYF	TGTGCCAGCTCTCCGATTCCGGTCCGAGAGACCCAGTACTTC
NA	TRBV5-4	TRBJ2-5	TRBD1	CASSLRGGAETQYF	TGTGCCAGCAGCTTAAGAGGGGGCGCAGAGACCCAGTACTTC
few	TRBV25-1	TRBJ2-7	TRBD2	CASSYGTSGGRAREQYF	TGTGCCAGCAGTTACGGGACTAGCGGGGGTCGGGCCCGCGAGCAGTACTTC
NA	TRBV5-1	TRBJ2-2	NA	CASSLIANTGELFF	TGCGCCAGCAGCTTGATAGCCAACACCGGGGAGCTGTTTTTT
NA	TRBV18	TRBJ2-4	NA	CASSPPDRAKNIQYF	TGTGCCAGCTCACCACCCGACAGGGCCAAAAACATTCAGTACTTC
NA	TRBV7-8	TRBJ1-5	NA	CASSYQGQGLQPQHF	TGTGCCAGCAGCTACCAGGGTCAAGGTTTGCAGCCCCAGCATTTT
NA	TRBV4-1	TRBJ2-1	TRBD2	CASSQGDYPYNEQFF	TGCGCCAGCAGCCAGGGGGACTACCCCTACAATGAGCAGTTCTTC
NA	TRBV28	TRBJ2-1	NA	CASSPPGVSDKDNEQFF	TGTGCCAGCAGCCCACCCGGGGTCAGCGATAAAGACAATGAGCAGTTCTTC
NA	TRBV2	TRBJ2-3	TRBD2	CATFSGTSGRTDTQYF	TGTGCCACCTTTAGCGGGACTAGCGGACGCACAGATACGCAGTATTTT
NA	TRBV19	TRBJ2-3	TRBD2	CASSAWGSGRPDTQYF	TGTGCCAGTAGTGCATGGGGTAGCGGGAGGCCAGATACGCAGTATTTT
NA	TRBV28	TRBJ1-6	NA	CASTEGASYNSPLHF	TGTGCCAGCACGGAAGGGGCCTCCTATAATTCACCCCTCCACTTT
NA	TRBV19	TRBJ2-5	NA	CASSTRQETQYF	TGTGCCAGTAGTACCCGCCAAGAGACCCAGTACTTC
NA	TRBV9	TRBJ1-4	TRBD1	CASSVGSGTGNEKLFF	TGTGCCAGCAGCGTAGGGTCCGGGACAGGAAATGAAAAACTGTTTTTT
NA	TRBV21-1	TRBJ2-4	NA	CASDSTELAKNIQYF	TGTGCCAGCGACTCGACAGAACTAGCCAAAAACATTCAGTACTTC
NA	TRBV9	TRBJ2-7	TRBD1	CASSTGTGNYDEQYF	TGTGCCAGCAGTACCGGGACAGGGAATTACGACGAGCAGTACTTC
NA	TRBV29-1	TRBJ2-7	TRBD2	CSVVGTSSYEQYF	TGCAGCGTGGTAGGGACTAGTAGTTACGAGCAGTACTTC
NA	TRBV30	TRBJ2-1	TRBD2	CAWSGSRLADSYNEQFF	TGTGCCTGGAGTGGTTCCAGACTAGCGGACTCCTACAATGAGCAGTTCTTC
NA	TRBV28	TRBJ2-1	TRBD2	CASSTVLAGAYNEQFF	TGTGCCAGCAGCACCGTGCTAGCGGGGGCATACAATGAGCAGTTCTTC
NA	TRBV2	TRBJ2-5	TRBD2	CASSEAVAGGPGSQETQYF	TGTGCCAGCAGTGAAGCGGTAGCGGGAGGGCCTGGGTCCCAAGAGACCCAGTACTTC
NA	TRBV15	TRBJ2-7	NA	CATSITPAEGQYF	TGTGCCACCAGCATCACCCCTGCGGAAGGGCAGTACTTC
few	TRBV19	TRBJ1-2	NA	CASSNQGRDGYTF	TGTGCCAGTAGTAACCAGGGGAGGGATGGCTACACCTTC
few	TRBV2	TRBJ2-2	NA	CASSVAVNTGELFF	TGTGCCAGCAGTGTCGCGGTGAACACCGGGGAGCTGTTTTTT
NA	TRBV6-5	TRBJ1-2	TRBD1	CASRGDRGWRGYTF	TGTGCCAGCAGAGGGGACAGGGGGTGGAGGGGCTACACCTTC
NA	TRBV2	TRBJ2-3	NA	CASRGDFVSTDTQYF	TGTGCCAGCAGGGGGGACTTTGTAAGCACAGATACGCAGTATTTT
few	TRBV2	TRBJ1-5	NA	CASSGQVNKGNQPQHF	TGTGCCAGCAGTGGACAGGTCAACAAGGGCAATCAGCCCCAGCATTTT
few	TRBV7-8	TRBJ1-4	NA	CASSLGQGLPTNEKLFF	TGTGCCAGCAGCTTAGGGCAGGGACTACCAACTAATGAAAAACTGTTTTTT
NA	TRBV5-4	TRBJ1-5	NA	CASSLEGGPNQPQHF	TGTGCCAGCAGCTTGGAAGGAGGGCCCAATCAGCCCCAGCATTTT
NA	TRBV28	TRBJ1-1	TRBD1	CASSPTGGGAFF	TGTGCCAGCAGTCCGACAGGGGGCGGGGCTTTCTTT
NA	TRBV13	TRBJ2-1	TRBD2	CASSLWTSETNEQFF	TGTGCCAGCAGCCTCTGGACTAGCGAAACCAATGAGCAGTTCTTC
NA	TRBV18	TRBJ2-1	NA	CASSPPSGMRNEQFF	TGTGCCAGCTCACCACCTAGCGGCATGCGCAATGAGCAGTTCTTC
NA	TRBV27	TRBJ2-3	NA	CASSPLTGLRSTDTQYF	TGTGCCAGCAGTCCCCTGACCGGACTCCGATCCACAGATACGCAGTATTTT
once	TRBV9	TRBJ2-3	TRBD2	CASSVGGPRLAGDTQYF	TGTGCCAGCAGCGTAGGGGGCCCGAGACTAGCAGGAGATACGCAGTATTTT
NA	TRBV30	TRBJ2-6	NA	CAWAGLGANVLTF	TGTGCCTGGGCAGGGCTTGGGGCCAACGTCCTGACTTTC
NA	TRBV29-1	TRBJ2-7	TRBD2	CSVERYSGRNEQYF	TGCAGCGTTGAAAGGTATAGCGGGAGGAACGAGCAGTACTTC
NA	TRBV20-1	TRBJ1-2	NA	CSAEQDYGYTF	TGCAGTGCGGAACAGGACTATGGCTACACCTTC
NA	TRBV29-1	TRBJ2-5	TRBD1	CSVATGSRVETQYF	TGCAGCGTTGCGACAGGGAGTAGGGTGGAGACCCAGTACTTC
NA	TRBV6-1	TRBJ1-4	NA	CASSAQPEVGNEKLFF	TGTGCCAGCAGTGCACAACCGGAGGTGGGAAATGAAAAACTGTTTTTT
NA	TRBV28	TRBJ2-2	TRBD2	CASSLLAGGPGELFF	TGTGCCAGCAGTTTATTAGCGGGGGGGCCCGGGGAGCTGTTTTTT
NA	TRBV7-8	TRBJ2-7	NA	CASSSLIGDKQEPYEQYF	TGTGCCAGCAGCTCACTCATCGGGGACAAGCAGGAGCCCTACGAGCAGTACTTC
NA	TRBV7-3	TRBJ1-1	NA	CASSSGGGRAFF	TGTGCCAGCAGCTCGGGAGGGGGGCGAGCTTTCTTT
NA	TRBV4-1	TRBJ1-5	NA	CASSQGTDSYSNQPQHF	TGCGCCAGCAGCCAAGGGACAGACTCATATAGCAATCAGCCCCAGCATTTT
once	TRBV28	TRBJ2-7	TRBD2	CASSSPTSGSPEQYF	TGTGCCAGCAGTTCCCCGACTAGCGGGAGCCCCGAGCAGTACTTC
NA	TRBV28	TRBJ1-2	TRBD1	CASSLGTGAYGYTF	TGTGCCAGCAGTTTAGGGACAGGAGCCTATGGCTACACCTTC
NA	TRBV6-1	TRBJ2-3	TRBD2	CASSGRETDTQYF	TGTGCCAGTAGCGGGAGGGAAACAGATACGCAGTATTTT
many	TRBV5-6	TRBJ2-2	TRBD2	CASSTGLAGAGTGELFF	TGTGCCAGCAGCACAGGACTAGCGGGAGCGGGGACCGGGGAGCTGTTTTTT
NA	TRBV21-1	TRBJ2-5	NA	CASSKGGGGPLSFQETQYF	TGTGCCAGCAGCAAAGGAGGGGGTGGGCCTCTGTCGTTTCAAGAGACCCAGTACTTC
NA	TRBV29-1	TRBJ2-5	TRBD1	CSVDRGRETQYF	TGCAGCGTCGACAGGGGGCGTGAGACCCAGTACTTC
NA	TRBV10-3	TRBJ2-7	NA	CAISAGQSYEQYF	TGTGCCATCAGTGCAGGGCAGAGCTACGAGCAGTACTTC
few	TRBV11-2	TRBJ2-5	NA	CASSPTRGQETQYF	TGTGCCAGCAGCCCCACGAGGGGGCAAGAGACCCAGTACTTC
NA	TRBV6-1	TRBJ2-7	TRBD1	CASRRTGDATYEQYF	TGTGCCAGCAGGAGGACAGGGGACGCAACCTACGAGCAGTACTTC
NA	TRBV10-3	TRBJ1-1	TRBD1	CAISEKQGTEAFF	TGTGCCATCAGTGAGAAACAGGGGACTGAAGCTTTCTTT
NA	TRBV6-6	TRBJ2-7	TRBD1	CASSYSNAGGYEQYF	TGTGCCAGCAGTTACTCGAACGCAGGGGGCTACGAGCAGTACTTC
NA	TRBV29-1	TRBJ2-1	NA	CSVDLGGAASYYNEQFF	TGCAGCGTTGATTTGGGGGGGGCGGCGTCTTACTACAATGAGCAGTTCTTC
NA	TRBV5-8	TRBJ2-5	NA	CASSLGAVRETQYF	TGTGCCAGCAGCTTGGGAGCGGTCCGGGAGACCCAGTACTTC
NA	TRBV6-5	TRBJ1-1	NA	CASSYWGGEAFF	TGTGCCAGCAGTTACTGGGGGGGTGAAGCTTTCTTT
NA	TRBV28	TRBJ2-5	NA	CASSSREKETQYF	TGTGCCAGCAGTTCCAGGGAAAAAGAGACCCAGTACTTC
NA	TRBV12-5	TRBJ1-1	NA	CASGPYGGEGWNTEAFF	TGTGCTAGTGGTCCTTACGGGGGGGAGGGGTGGAACACTGAAGCTTTCTTT
NA	TRBV5-1	TRBJ2-7	NA	CASSLAGAWGDEQYF	TGCGCCAGCAGCTTGGCCGGTGCCTGGGGCGACGAGCAGTACTTC